Listed here are 29 T cell receptor beta chains from one sample, sequenced in a study of beta chain features in type 1 diabetes. Antigen specificity for these receptors is unknown. Expressed TCRB transcripts were sequenced because the isolated RNA had all been reverse transcribed beforehand. Clones were read by immunoSEQ multiplex PCR, and TCRdb kept only the in-frame ones, dropping some. The data hold over 200,000 clones, with approximately 11% observed a single time. Regarding the study as a whole: Significant though moderate, a shortening of TCRB CDR3s appeared in all four CD4+ subsets of Type 1 diabetes patients.

Input material: naive CD4+ T cells from blood. The receptors stem from a young man with type 1 diabetes.

This chain links TRBV30 with TRBJ1-1, with a weak D call TRBD1 (6 bases). The V gene's germline CDR1 is GTSNPN and CDR2 SVGIG (reference sequence). The CDR3 spans 13 residues. Trimming pared 4 bases from V and 1 base from J, leaving 10 bases between. As DNA, the CDR3 is TGTGCCTGGAATCAGGGGCAGAACACTGAAGCTTTCTTT. Protein product: CAWNQGQNTEAFF.

The genes are TRBV15 and TRBJ1-5, with D perhaps matching TRBD1 (5 bases). Germline V gene lookup returns CDR1 LNHNV and CDR2 YYDKDF (reference sequence). Trimming cost V 2 bases and J 7 bases, with 12 bases left between them. This CDR3 region has 14 residues. This CDR3 is CATSRPGGDQPQHF. For the CDR3, the DNA is TGTGCCACCAGCAGACCTGGAGGGGACCAGCCCCAGCATTTT.

This clone was counted only a few times. This rearrangement joins TRBV5-6 to TRBJ2-3; 11 positions match TRBD2. The V gene end was trimmed by 1 base and the J gene end by 3 bases; junction bases not matched to a gene: 1. The CDR3 totals 15 residues. Germline V gene data show CDR1 as SGHDT and CDR2 as YYEEEE. DNA of the CDR3: TGTGCCAGCAGCTTGAGACTAGCGGGGACAGATACGCAGTATTTT. This translates into CASSLRLAGTDTQYF.

The CDR3 loop reads CASSLGTNEQFF. Here the CDR3 DNA reads TGTGCCAGCAGCCTGGGGACTAATGAGCAGTTCTTC. This chain uses TRBV7-8 with TRBJ2-1, with a possible D match to TRBD2 (6 bases). V was trimmed by 5 bases and J by 7 bases, leaving 9 bases between them. The length of the CDR3 is 12 residues. Germline assignment: CDR1 SGHVS and CDR2 FQNEAQ. The full variable domain, with the rest looked up from reference TRBV7-8 and TRBJ2-1, is GAGVSQSPRYKVAKRGQDVALRCDPISGHVSLFWYQQALGQGPEFLTYFQNEAQLDKSGLPSDRFFAERPEGSVSTLKIQRTQQEDSAVYLCASSLGTNEQFFGPGTRLTVL.

This clone was counted between two and nine times. At one of its ends the junction is not consistent with the germline gene, which may arise from a read error. The chain combines TRBV5-4 with TRBJ2-7; D not resolved. Germline V gene data show CDR1 as SGHNT and CDR2 as YYREEE (reference sequence). This CDR3 is built from 14 residues. In DNA form, the CDR3 reads TGCGCCAGCAGCCAAGATTCCGGGTACTACGAGCAGTACTTC. Amino acids: CASSQDSGYYEQYF.

The rearrangement links TRBV7-9 to TRBJ1-4; TRBD1 matches 9 bases. The CDR3 contains 15 residues. Germline trimming cut 3 bases from V and 2 bases from J; bases unmatched to any gene: 1. Germline loops: CDR1 SEHNR, CDR2 FQNEAQ (reference sequence). CDR3 sequence (DNA): TGTGCCAGCAGCTTTGGGACAGGGACTAATGAAAAACTGTTTTTT. It encodes CASSFGTGTNEKLFF.

This clone was seen a few times. The chain has TRBV25-1 and TRBJ1-4, with D tentatively TRBD1 (5 bases). The CDR3 totals 13 residues. Germline V gene data show CDR1 as MGHDK and CDR2 as SYGVNS. V was clipped by 4 bases and J by 8 bases, with 11 bases between them. In DNA, the CDR3 is TGTGCCAGCAGTGGCGGGGGACGGGAAAAACTGTTTTTT. Protein: CASSGGGREKLFF.

This chain uses TRBV11-2 with TRBJ2-2; 10 bases are a match to TRBD1. Germline CDR1 is SGHAT and CDR2 is FQNNGV. V was pared by 2 bases and J by 7 bases, with 4 bases of the junction left unmatched. This CDR3 has 15 residues. This CDR3 reads CASSLRQGASGELFF. The CDR3 DNA follows: TGTGCCAGCAGCTTACGACAGGGGGCCAGCGGGGAGCTGTTTTTT.

The V and J genes are TRBV5-1 and TRBJ1-6; TRBD1 agrees at 7 bases. In germline, CDR1 is SGHRS, CDR2 YFSETQ. V lost 1 base to trimming and J lost 9 bases; unmatched junction nucleotides: 7. The CDR3 has 15 amino acids. Written as DNA, the CDR3 is TGCGCCAGCAGCTTGAGCCCAGGGGGAAGTTCACCCCTCCACTTT. Translated: CASSLSPGGSSPLHF.

This sequence joins TRBV7-2 and TRBJ2-7; D is uncertain. Trimming stripped 3 bases from V and 3 bases from J, with 12 bases between. Germline V gene lookup returns CDR1 SGHTA and CDR2 FQGNSA. This CDR3 is built from 14 residues. The CDR3 region is CASSFLPTYYEQYF. CDR3 nucleotide sequence: TGTGCCAGCAGCTTCCTCCCCACCTACTACGAGCAGTACTTC.

This sequence joins TRBV13 and TRBJ1-5, with D hard to call. Per germline, CDR1 PRHDT and CDR2 FYEKMQ (reference sequence). This CDR3 spans 13 amino acids. Trimming stripped 4 bases from V and 5 bases from J, with 9 bases between. The CDR3 protein is CASSSSPDQPQHF. The DNA for the CDR3 is TGTGCCAGCAGCTCGTCACCGGATCAGCCCCAGCATTTT.

This clone was seen a handful of times. V gene TRBV18 combines with J gene TRBJ1-1; D unclear. The CDR3 has 15 amino acids. V dropped 0 bases and J dropped 5 bases, with 13 bases sitting between them. CDR1 KGHSH and CDR2 LQKENI come from the germline V gene. The CDR3 reads CASSPPSSRETEAFF. In nucleotides, the CDR3 is TGTGCCAGCTCACCACCGAGCTCCCGGGAGACTGAAGCTTTCTTT.

The sample holds a few counts of this clone. The V and J genes are TRBV6-6 and TRBJ2-3; D is perhaps TRBD1 (5 bases). Germline V gives CDR1 MNHNY, CDR2 SVGAGI (reference sequence). V shed 5 bases and J shed 4 bases, with 7 bases lying between them. CDR3 size: 12 residues. Written as DNA, the CDR3 is TGTGCCAGCAGTCCAGGGCCAGATACGCAGTATTTT. This sequence encodes CASSPGPDTQYF.

The table lists this clone with a few counts. The J gene is TRBJ1-6, the V gene TRBV25-1, with TRBD1 matching 7 bases. In germline, CDR1 is MGHDK, CDR2 SYGVNS. The CDR3 has 14 amino acids. J lost 6 bases, V lost 6 bases, and 5 bases had no gene match. CDR3 bases: TGTGCCAGCAGGAAGGGACAGACTAATTCACCCCTCCACTTT. It encodes CASRKGQTNSPLHF.

The chain combines TRBV7-2 with TRBJ1-3, with D unresolved. CDR3 size: 14 residues. Germline CDR1 SGHTA, CDR2 FQGNSA. The V end was cut by 1 base, the J end by 1 base, with 5 bases between. CDR3 coding DNA: TGTGCCAGCAGCTTAGTGGCATCTGGAAACACCATATATTTT. Translating gives CASSLVASGNTIYF. Full variable domain (remainder filled in from reference TRBV7-2 and TRBJ1-3): GAGVSQSPSNKVTEKGKDVELRCDPISGHTALYWYRQSLGQGLEFLIYFQGNSAPDKSGLPSDRFSAERTGGSVSTLTIQRTQQEDSAVYLCASSLVASGNTIYFGEGSWLTVV.

This chain uses TRBV29-1 with TRBJ2-1; unclear D gene. The V end lost 4 bases, the J end lost 2 bases, and 12 bases lay between the germline ends. Germline CDR1 is SQVTM and CDR2 is ANQGSEA. The CDR3 is 14 amino acids. Here the CDR3 reads CSVAAQTAYNEQFF. The CDR3 region has the DNA TGCAGCGTTGCCGCGCAAACCGCCTACAATGAGCAGTTCTTC.

This chain joins TRBV29-1 and TRBJ1-2; 7 nucleotides align to TRBD1. The junction had 5 bases not matched to a gene; V was cut back by 4 bases and J by 3 bases. Germline V gene data show CDR1 as SQVTM and CDR2 as ANQGSEA. This CDR3 is 13 amino acids long. CDR3 nucleotide sequence: TGCAGCGTTGTGGAGGGGGCTGACTATGGCTACACCTTC. It is translated as CSVVEGADYGYTF.

The rearrangement links TRBV29-1 to TRBJ1-4; tentatively, D is TRBD1 (5 bases). CDR1 is SQVTM, CDR2 ANQGSEA, per germline. This CDR3 has 12 amino acids. The V end was cut by 7 bases, the J end by 8 bases, with 14 bases between. The CDR3 DNA is TGCAGCGCCGGGGGTGGCCACGAAAAACTGTTTTTT. Residues: CSAGGGHEKLFF.

The chain couples TRBV14 to TRBJ1-1, with a tentative D call TRBD1 (6 bases). Germline V gene lookup returns CDR1 SGHDN and CDR2 FVKESK. The germline V and J ends were trimmed by 4 bases and 8 bases, with 11 bases remaining between them. This CDR3 has 12 residues. CDR3 in DNA: TGTGCCAGCAGCCCTCCGGACAGAGAAGCTTTCTTT. It translates to CASSPPDREAFF.

This chain links TRBV5-4 with TRBJ1-1, with D perhaps matching TRBD1 (5 bases). V was trimmed by 3 bases and J by 1 base, leaving 19 bases between them. The CDR3 loop spans 17 amino acids. Germline V gene lookup returns CDR1 SGHNT and CDR2 YYREEE (reference sequence). For the CDR3, the DNA is TGTGCCAGCAGCTATCACCACTTGGGGGGAACGAACACTGAAGCTTTCTTT. Amino acid sequence: CASSYHHLGGTNTEAFF.

V usage is TRBV4-1 and J usage is TRBJ2-2; a weak D match, TRBD1 (5 bases). V was cut by 0 bases and J by 6 bases, with 5 bases left in between. The CDR3 loop spans 13 amino acids. The V gene's germline CDR1 is MGHRA and CDR2 YSYEKL. CDR3 DNA: TGCGCCAGCAGCCAAGAGGGGCCCGGGGAGCTGTTTTTT. It is translated as CASSQEGPGELFF.

The chain links TRBV28 to TRBJ1-4; TRBD1 matches at 9 bases. V lost 7 bases to trimming and J lost 11 bases; unmatched junction nucleotides: 8. From germline, CDR1 is MDHEN and CDR2 SYDVKM. The CDR3 totals 13 residues. This CDR3 is CASTNRGLGKLFF. In DNA form, the CDR3 reads TGTGCCAGCACCAACAGGGGGCTAGGGAAACTGTTTTTT.

This clone was picked up a small number of times. V is TRBV27 and J is TRBJ1-2, with 10 bases matching TRBD1. CDR1 is MNHEY, CDR2 SMNVEV, per germline (reference sequence). After removal of 6 bases from V and 7 bases from J, the junction contained 8 bases not matched to a gene. The CDR3 covers 14 residues. The CDR3 loop is CASRPRQGAGGYTF. For the CDR3, the DNA is TGTGCCAGCAGGCCTAGACAGGGGGCAGGTGGCTACACCTTC.

This sequence joins TRBV7-9 and TRBJ2-5, with D maybe TRBD2 (6 bases). The V end lost 5 bases, the J end lost 5 bases, and 18 bases lay between the germline ends. Germline-derived CDR1 and CDR2 are SEHNR and FQNEAQ (reference sequence). The CDR3 loop spans 15 amino acids. CDR3 residues: CASSLPGEIGETQYF. CDR3 DNA sequence: TGTGCCAGCAGCCTACCGGGGGAAATCGGGGAGACCCAGTACTTC.

The J gene is TRBJ2-5, the V gene TRBV6-5; D call uncertain. V was shortened by 4 bases and J by 7 bases, with 7 bases between the two germline ends. The CDR3 extends over 11 amino acids. Per the germline V gene, CDR1 is MNHEY and CDR2 is SVGAGI. This CDR3 is CASSSPRTQYF. For the CDR3, the DNA is TGTGCCAGCAGTTCGCCGCGGACCCAGTACTTC.

The chain employs TRBV6-5 and TRBJ1-1; D gene unclear. Trimming removed 6 bases at V and 1 base at J, with 9 bases between. The germline gives CDR1 MNHEY, CDR2 SVGAGI. The CDR3 consists of 13 residues. The DNA for the CDR3 is TGTGCCAGCAGCCCACGGGAGAACACTGAAGCTTTCTTT. This translates into CASSPRENTEAFF.

The genes are TRBV7-6 and TRBJ2-3; 10 positions match TRBD2. V shed 4 bases, J shed 6 bases, and the junction held 7 bases outside the gene matches. The germline V gene has CDR1 SGHVS and CDR2 FNYEAQ. This CDR3 has 15 amino acids. CDR3 protein: CASSSSGGRGDTQYF. The DNA for the CDR3 is TGTGCCAGCAGCTCTAGCGGGGGCCGGGGGGATACGCAGTATTTT.

This chain links TRBV28 with TRBJ2-7; D gene ambiguous. Trimming left V 2 bases short and J 1 base short, with 3 bases between. There are 12 residues in the CDR3. Looked up from germline, CDR1 is MDHEN and CDR2 is SYDVKM. In DNA, the CDR3 is TGTGCCAGCAGTTTACAGTCCTACGAGCAGTACTTC. Amino acids: CASSLQSYEQYF.

This clone has just a few counts. V is TRBV5-1 and J is TRBJ1-1; possible D gene TRBD1, 5 bases. This CDR3 has 14 residues. The V gene lost 0 bases and the J gene lost 0 bases, with 6 bases spanning the gap. Germline V gene lookup returns CDR1 SGHRS and CDR2 YFSETQ. CDR3 sequence: CASSLGQMNTEAFF. The CDR3 DNA follows: TGCGCCAGCAGCTTGGGACAGATGAACACTGAAGCTTTCTTT. The entire variable domain, with the rest obtained from reference TRBV5-1 and TRBJ1-1, is as follows: KAGVTQTPRYLIKTRGQQVTLSCSPISGHRSVSWYQQTPGQGLQFLFEYFSETQRNKGNFPGRFSGRQFSNSRSEMNVSTLELGDSALYLCASSLGQMNTEAFFGQGTRLTVV.